A single sample is the source of the 11 T cell receptor beta chains below, sequenced in a study of graft-versus-host responses after intestinal transplantation. These receptors lack a known antigen. Libraries were prepared by immunoSEQ multiplex PCR; TCRdb keeps only in-frame clonotypes and omits some of them. The repertoire has some 120,000 clones, more than 90% of them found once; the top ten carry around 0.15%. The sequencing used unstimulated CD4+ T cells sorted from spleen or lymph node cells, collected before intestinal transplant. The origin of the receptors is a human donor who received an intestinal transplant.

The chain couples TRBV9 to TRBJ1-2, with D uncertain. V was clipped by 0 bases and J by 4 bases, with 7 bases between them. Per the germline V gene, CDR1 is SGDLS and CDR2 is YYNGEE. The CDR3 is made up of 13 amino acids. The CDR3 loop is CASSVVSGYGYTF. CDR3 DNA sequence: TGTGCCAGCAGCGTAGTATCAGGCTATGGCTACACCTTC.

The rearrangement joins TRBV18 to TRBJ1-1; D call uncertain. The CDR3 is 13 amino acids. The V and J ends lost 4 bases and 4 bases respectively, with 10 bases between them. Germline V CDR1 and CDR2: KGHSH, LQKENI. The CDR3 coding sequence is TGTGCCAGCTCACGTCAGGCGGGCACTGAAGCTTTCTTT. Its translation is CASSRQAGTEAFF.

The chain joins TRBV27 to TRBJ1-2; D gene unclear. In germline, CDR1 is MNHEY, CDR2 SMNVEV (reference sequence). V was pared by 8 bases and J by 2 bases, with 18 bases between. CDR3 length: 15 amino acids. This chain's CDR3 is CASAAGPIANYGYTF. The DNA for the CDR3 is TGTGCCAGCGCAGCAGGCCCCATCGCAAACTATGGCTACACCTTC.

The CDR3 sequence is CASSTRLGETQYF. As DNA, the CDR3 is TGTGCCAGCAGCACCAGGCTCGGGGAGACCCAGTACTTC. V usage is TRBV7-9 and J usage is TRBJ2-5; no clear D. V was pared by 5 bases and J by 5 bases, with 12 bases between. Per germline, CDR1 SEHNR and CDR2 FQNEAQ (reference sequence). The CDR3 is 13 residues long. The variable domain in full, with the rest retrieved from reference TRBV7-9 and TRBJ2-5, is DTGVSQNPRHKITKRGQNVTFRCDPISEHNRLYWYRQTLGQGPEFLTYFQNEAQLEKSRLLSDRFSAERPKGSFSTLEIQRTEQGDSAMYLCASSTRLGETQYFGPGTRLLVL.

This chain links TRBV2 with TRBJ2-3, with TRBD2 matching over 7 bases. Unmatched junction bases numbered 6, after V lost 7 bases and J lost 2 bases. The germline CDR1 and CDR2 sequences are SNHLY and FYNNEI. CDR3 length equals 14 residues. The DNA for the CDR3 is TGTGCCAGCATCCTAGCGGAGGCCACAGATACGCAGTATTTT. This encodes CASILAEATDTQYF.

V and J are TRBV11-2 and TRBJ2-5, with TRBD2 matching 9 bases. CDR1 and CDR2 from the germline V gene are SGHAT and FQNNGV. J lost 8 bases, V lost 5 bases, and 9 bases had no gene match. This CDR3 is 14 amino acids long. CDR3: CASSAGGGRETQYF. In DNA form, the CDR3 reads TGTGCCAGCAGCGCGGGGGGGGGAAGAGAAACCCAGTACTTC.

The rearrangement joins TRBV7-9 to TRBJ1-1; no clear D. The CDR3 totals 15 residues. The germline V gene has CDR1 SEHNR and CDR2 FQNEAQ (reference sequence). Trimming shortened V by 0 bases and J by 1 base, and 9 bases separated the two germline ends. The CDR3 bases are TGTGCCAGCAGCTTAGCGGGCAGGCAGAACACTGAAGCTTTCTTT. This encodes CASSLAGRQNTEAFF.

This chain uses TRBV27 with TRBJ2-7; TRBD1 is a possible D gene (6 bases). The CDR3 is 14 amino acids. In germline, CDR1 is MNHEY, CDR2 SMNVEV (reference sequence). V dropped 3 bases and J dropped 2 bases, with 11 bases sitting between them. CDR3 amino acids: CASSFAQGTYEQYF. CDR3 sequence (DNA): TGTGCCAGCAGTTTCGCGCAGGGGACCTACGAGCAGTACTTC.

The J gene is TRBJ1-6, the V gene TRBV2; 7 bases map to TRBD1. The V gene's germline CDR1 is SNHLY and CDR2 FYNNEI. V dropped 11 bases and J dropped 8; count of bases not matched to a gene: 9. The CDR3 contains 13 residues. CDR3 loop: CAGGDSTYSPLHF. As DNA, the CDR3 is TGTGCCGGCGGGGACAGCACTTATTCACCCCTCCACTTT.

The rearrangement uses TRBV9 and TRBJ1-2, with a tentative D call TRBD1 (5 bases). Looked up from germline, CDR1 is SGDLS and CDR2 is YYNGEE. V lost 4 bases, J lost 2 bases, and 21 bases lay in between. The CDR3 has 17 amino acids. The CDR3 sequence is CASSPISGGFANYGYTF. The CDR3 nucleotides are TGTGCCAGCAGCCCCATCAGTGGGGGGTTTGCGAACTATGGCTACACCTTC. Full variable domain (missing parts from reference TRBV9 and TRBJ1-2): DSGVTQTPKHLITATGQRVTLRCSPRSGDLSVYWYQQSLDQGLQFLIQYYNGEERAKGNILERFSAQQFPDLHSELNLSSLELGDSALYFCASSPISGGFANYGYTFGSGTRLTVV.

The CDR3 protein is CSVEQTGGGYGYTF. Written as DNA, the CDR3 is TGCAGCGTTGAACAAACTGGGGGGGGGTATGGCTACACCTTC. The chain links TRBV29-1 to TRBJ1-2; tentatively, D is TRBD1 (5 bases). The V end was cut by 2 bases, the J end by 5 bases, with 15 bases between. CDR3 size: 14 residues. The germline gives CDR1 SQVTM, CDR2 ANQGSEA.